This T cell receptor beta chain was sequenced during a study of cytomegalovirus exposure and HLA in healthy donors. On the study more broadly: Researchers previously reported finding fewer than 140 million unique TCR beta sequences from 170 million or so T cells.

In the case of this clone: Its antigen is not identified.

The PCR was carried out with 60 Vbeta primers and 13 Jbeta primers. The method was immunoSEQ multiplex PCR; TCRdb's version includes in-frame clones alone and lacks a portion of them. Among more than 150,000 clones, about 72% were seen once, and the ten largest hold approximately 1.5%. The germline V gene has CDR1 LGHNA and CDR2 YNFKEQ. Trimming removed 1 base at V and 5 bases at J, with 6 bases between. The CDR3 is 13 residues long. Study observations and caveats: Later examination showed HLA-associated TCR beta chains had greater clonal expansion than equally common others. Rarity marked most TCR sequences, yet some public TCRs occurred in many donors. V segments that were indistinguishable, TRBV6-2 and TRBV6-3 among them, were omitted from analysis.

The chain has TRBV4-2 and TRBJ2-1; the D gene is possibly TRBD2 (5 bases). The source of this sequence is a male donor in good health and CMV-seronegative. The specimen sequenced was PBMCs. CDR3 in DNA: TGTGCCAGCAGCCAAGCGGGGAACAATGAGCAGTTCTTC. Encoded protein: CASSQAGNNEQFF.